The rows below give T cell receptor beta chains drawn from one sample of a study of blood T cell repertoires in COVID-19. The repertoire was sequenced with immunoSEQ multiplex PCR; TCRdb's copy has only in-frame clones and lacks some. The table includes roughly 160,000 clones, less than 85% detected once. Sample: peripheral blood. Receptors originate from a woman aged 80 or older with acute or convalescent COVID-19. CDR3s include the opening cysteine and the closing phenylalanine or tryptophan. D genes are given only for firm matches. Size is omitted from some rows. Given values are once, few, many or a class for expanded clones.

CDR3aa: CASSLETTYEQYF
CDR3nt: TGTGCCAGCAGCTTAGAGACAACCTACGAGCAGTACTTC
d_gene: -
abundance: -
v_gene: TRBV13
j_gene: TRBJ2-7
len: 13

CDR3aa: CAIRPGQAGEAFF
CDR3nt: TGTGCCATCAGACCAGGACAGGCGGGTGAAGCTTTCTTT
d_gene: TRBD1
abundance: -
v_gene: TRBV10-3
j_gene: TRBJ1-1
len: 13

CDR3aa: CASGQGGGGIRYF
CDR3nt: TGTGCCAGCGGTCAGGGGGGCGGTGGCATTCGGTACTTC
d_gene: -
abundance: -
v_gene: TRBV2
j_gene: TRBJ2-7
len: 13

CDR3aa: CASSQGVGRTAPKQFF
CDR3nt: TGCGCCAGCAGCCAAGGGGTGGGGCGCACTGCACCAAAGCAGTTCTTC
d_gene: -
abundance: -
v_gene: TRBV4-1
j_gene: TRBJ2-1
len: 16

CDR3aa: CASSVIPGDEQYF
CDR3nt: TGTGCCAGCAGCGTCATCCCGGGGGACGAGCAGTACTTC
d_gene: -
abundance: -
v_gene: TRBV12-3/TRBV12-4
j_gene: TRBJ2-7
len: 13

CDR3aa: CASSQARGGNQPQHF
CDR3nt: TGCGCCAGCAGCCAAGCCAGGGGGGGCAATCAGCCCCAGCATTTT
d_gene: TRBD1
abundance: -
v_gene: TRBV4-3
j_gene: TRBJ1-5
len: 15

CDR3aa: CASGEHFPQETQYF
CDR3nt: TGTGCCAGCGGGGAGCACTTTCCCCAAGAGACCCAGTACTTC
d_gene: -
abundance: -
v_gene: TRBV7-8
j_gene: TRBJ2-5
len: 14

CDR3aa: CSADMTDTDTQYF
CDR3nt: TGCAGCGCAGACATGACAGACACAGATACGCAGTATTTT
d_gene: -
abundance: -
v_gene: TRBV29-1
j_gene: TRBJ2-3
len: 13

CDR3aa: CASSHRGQETQYF
CDR3nt: TGCGCCAGCAGCCACAGGGGGCAAGAGACCCAGTACTTC
d_gene: TRBD1
abundance: -
v_gene: TRBV4-3
j_gene: TRBJ2-5
len: 13

CDR3aa: CASSYSIQGLGGYTF
CDR3nt: TGTGCCAGCAGTTACTCGATACAGGGCCTAGGTGGCTACACCTTC
d_gene: -
abundance: -
v_gene: TRBV6-5
j_gene: TRBJ1-2
len: 15

CDR3aa: CASSAIGREVYEQYF
CDR3nt: TGCGCCAGCAGCGCCATAGGGCGGGAGGTCTACGAGCAGTACTTC
d_gene: TRBD2
abundance: -
v_gene: TRBV5-1
j_gene: TRBJ2-7
len: 15

CDR3aa: CASSLSPLNTGELFF
CDR3nt: TGTGCCAGCAGCTTATCTCCACTGAACACCGGGGAGCTGTTTTTT
d_gene: -
abundance: -
v_gene: TRBV11-3
j_gene: TRBJ2-2
len: 15

CDR3aa: CASSRGTNEKLFF
CDR3nt: TGTGCCAGCTCCCGAGGGACTAATGAAAAACTGTTTTTT
d_gene: -
abundance: once
v_gene: TRBV18
j_gene: TRBJ1-4
len: 13

CDR3aa: CAISGDRDNQPQHF
CDR3nt: TGTGCCATCAGTGGGGACAGGGACAATCAGCCCCAGCATTTT
d_gene: TRBD1
abundance: few
v_gene: TRBV10-3
j_gene: TRBJ1-5
len: 14

CDR3aa: CASSSQGGGLVYGYTF
CDR3nt: TGTGCCAGCAGCTCGCAGGGCGGGGGGTTAGTCTATGGCTACACCTTC
d_gene: -
abundance: -
v_gene: TRBV28
j_gene: TRBJ1-2
len: 16

CDR3aa: CASSERRYEQYF
CDR3nt: TGTGCCAGCAGTGAAAGGAGATACGAGCAGTACTTC
d_gene: -
abundance: -
v_gene: TRBV2
j_gene: TRBJ2-7
len: 12

CDR3aa: CASSPGSGDQPQHF
CDR3nt: TGTGCCAGCAGTCCGGGGTCAGGGGATCAGCCCCAGCATTTT
d_gene: -
abundance: -
v_gene: TRBV28
j_gene: TRBJ1-5
len: 14

CDR3aa: CASTLIGGHRETQYF
CDR3nt: TGTGCCAGCACCCTCATCGGGGGGCATAGAGAGACCCAGTACTTC
d_gene: -
abundance: few
v_gene: TRBV11-2
j_gene: TRBJ2-5
len: 15

CDR3aa: CASSRQGAENGYTF
CDR3nt: TGTGCCAGCAGCCGACAGGGGGCTGAAAATGGCTACACCTTC
d_gene: TRBD1
abundance: -
v_gene: TRBV5-4
j_gene: TRBJ1-2
len: 14

CDR3aa: CASSFKGEETQYF
CDR3nt: TGTGCCAGCAGCTTCAAGGGAGAAGAGACCCAGTACTTC
d_gene: -
abundance: few
v_gene: TRBV11-2
j_gene: TRBJ2-5
len: 13

CDR3aa: CASSRASGSLSYEQYF
CDR3nt: TGTGCCAGCAGCCGAGCTAGCGGGAGCCTATCCTACGAGCAGTACTTC
d_gene: TRBD2
abundance: -
v_gene: TRBV5-4
j_gene: TRBJ2-7
len: 16

CDR3aa: CASSQGPGQGSEQYF
CDR3nt: TGTGCCAGCAGCCAAGGACCGGGACAGGGGAGCGAGCAGTACTTC
d_gene: TRBD1
abundance: -
v_gene: TRBV3-1/TRBV3-2
j_gene: TRBJ2-7
len: 15

CDR3aa: CASRPFGGGSEGYTF
CDR3nt: TGTGCCAGCAGACCCTTCGGTGGGGGGTCTGAGGGCTACACCTTC
d_gene: -
abundance: -
v_gene: TRBV6-5
j_gene: TRBJ1-2
len: 15

CDR3aa: CASSTKLSGRNYEQYF
CDR3nt: TGTGCCAGTAGTACAAAACTTAGCGGGAGAAACTACGAGCAGTACTTC
d_gene: TRBD2
abundance: few
v_gene: TRBV19
j_gene: TRBJ2-7
len: 16

CDR3aa: CASSRYRGFGEQFF
CDR3nt: TGTGCCAGCAGCCGGTACAGGGGGTTTGGGGAGCAGTTCTTC
d_gene: TRBD1
abundance: few
v_gene: TRBV4-2
j_gene: TRBJ2-1
len: 14

CDR3aa: CASSQGPAGTGLGETQYF
CDR3nt: TGTGCCAGCAGCCAAGGTCCCGCCGGGACAGGGCTTGGAGAGACCCAGTACTTC
d_gene: TRBD1
abundance: -
v_gene: TRBV3-1/TRBV3-2
j_gene: TRBJ2-5
len: 18

CDR3aa: CASSEGTGALYPNYGYTF
CDR3nt: TGTGCCAGCAGTGAGGGGACAGGGGCCCTTTACCCTAACTATGGCTACACCTTC
d_gene: TRBD1
abundance: few
v_gene: TRBV6-1
j_gene: TRBJ1-2
len: 18

CDR3aa: CAWSGPSMVTRGGSPLHF
CDR3nt: TGTGCCTGGAGTGGGCCCTCGATGGTCACCAGGGGTGGGTCACCCCTCCACTTT
d_gene: -
abundance: -
v_gene: TRBV30
j_gene: TRBJ1-6
len: 18